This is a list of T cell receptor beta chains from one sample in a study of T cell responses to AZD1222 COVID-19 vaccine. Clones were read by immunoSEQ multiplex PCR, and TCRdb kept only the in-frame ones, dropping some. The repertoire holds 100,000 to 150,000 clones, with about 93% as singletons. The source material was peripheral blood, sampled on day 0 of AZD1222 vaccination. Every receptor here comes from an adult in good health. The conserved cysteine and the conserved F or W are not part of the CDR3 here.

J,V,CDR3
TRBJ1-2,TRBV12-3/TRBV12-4,ASSLGGADGYT
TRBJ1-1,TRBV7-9,ASGNTEAF
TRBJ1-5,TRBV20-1,SASLRVGSNQPQH
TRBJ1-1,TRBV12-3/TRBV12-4,ASSLWENTEAF
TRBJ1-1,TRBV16,ASSHRDRDPNTEAF
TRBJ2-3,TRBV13,ASSHPGFAAGLPDTQY
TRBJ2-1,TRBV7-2,ASSSTSSLWSYNEQF
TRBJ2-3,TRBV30,AWSVGGDLTDTQY
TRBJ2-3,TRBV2,ASVDRGADTQY
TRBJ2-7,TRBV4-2,ASSQDRGFYEQY
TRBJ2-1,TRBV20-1,SASQPNEQF
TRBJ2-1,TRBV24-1,ATSRLAGAYNEQF
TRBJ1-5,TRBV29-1,SVAGTGYNQPQH
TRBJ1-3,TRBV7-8,ASSLVPSSGNTIY
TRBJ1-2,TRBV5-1,ASREPDRGDYT
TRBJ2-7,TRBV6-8,ASRGHHSYEQY
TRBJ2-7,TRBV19,ASSISRFYEQY
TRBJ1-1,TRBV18,ASSSFLNTEAF
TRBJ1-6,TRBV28,ASRTNSPLH
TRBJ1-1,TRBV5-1,ASSRTGTGLEAF
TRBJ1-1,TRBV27,ASSLSAGGNTEAF
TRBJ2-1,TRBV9,ASSTRLAGTEQF
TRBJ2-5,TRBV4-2,ASSQASVQETQY
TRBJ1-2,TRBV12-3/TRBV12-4,ASSLDPNGYT
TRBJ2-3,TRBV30,AWNNGPTDTQY
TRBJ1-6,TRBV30,AWGEYVGVGSPLH
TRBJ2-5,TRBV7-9,ASISNGGAETQY
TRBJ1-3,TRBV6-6,ASSYSASGNTIY
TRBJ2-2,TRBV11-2,ASSLAGHGELF
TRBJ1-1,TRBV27,ASTVTWERGVTEAF
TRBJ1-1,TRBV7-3,ASSLEGGATEAF
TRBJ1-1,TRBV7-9,ASSFLNLLSVEAF
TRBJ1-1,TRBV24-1,ATSRPWGTEHLLNTEAF
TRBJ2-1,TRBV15,ATSRGITQSYNEQF
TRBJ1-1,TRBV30,AWSVLRRWGTEAF
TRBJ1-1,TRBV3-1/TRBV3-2,ASSQRGGTGVRTEAF
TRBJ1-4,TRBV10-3,AIRGTGLNEKLF